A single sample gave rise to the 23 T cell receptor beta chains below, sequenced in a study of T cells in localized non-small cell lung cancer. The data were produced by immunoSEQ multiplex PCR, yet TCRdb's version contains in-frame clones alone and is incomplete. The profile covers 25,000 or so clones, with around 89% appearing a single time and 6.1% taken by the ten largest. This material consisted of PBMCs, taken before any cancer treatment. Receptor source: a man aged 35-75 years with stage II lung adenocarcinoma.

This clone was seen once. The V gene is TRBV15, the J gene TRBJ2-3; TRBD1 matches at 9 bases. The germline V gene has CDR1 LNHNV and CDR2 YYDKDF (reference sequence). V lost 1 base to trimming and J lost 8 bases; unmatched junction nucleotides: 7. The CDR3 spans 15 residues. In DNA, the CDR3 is TGTGCCACCAGCAGAGTCCGACAGGGGGAGGGTACGCAGTATTTT. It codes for CATSRVRQGEGTQYF. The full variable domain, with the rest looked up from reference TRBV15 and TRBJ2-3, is DAMVIQNPRYQVTQFGKPVTLSCSQTLNHNVMYWYQQKSSQAPKLLFHYYDKDFNNEADTPDNFQSRRPNTSFCFLDIRSPGLGDTAMYLCATSRVRQGEGTQYFGPGTRLTVL.

CDR3 nucleotide sequence: TGCGCCAGCAGCCAAGATTTAGGACTAGCGGGGCCCTCGGGAACCGGGGAGCTGTTTTTT. As protein: CASSQDLGLAGPSGTGELFF. J is TRBJ2-2 and V is TRBV4-3; TRBD2 aligns across 12 bases. Germline loops: CDR1 LGHNA, CDR2 YSLEER. Trimming took 0 bases from V and 5 from J; bases not matched to a gene: 13. This CDR3 is built from 20 residues.

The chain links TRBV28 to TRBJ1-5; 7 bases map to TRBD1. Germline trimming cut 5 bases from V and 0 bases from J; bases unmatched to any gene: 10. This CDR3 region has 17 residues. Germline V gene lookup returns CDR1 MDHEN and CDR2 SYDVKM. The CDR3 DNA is TGTGCCAGCAGTCCCCCGACAGGGACTTATAGCAATCAGCCCCAGCATTTT. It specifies CASSPPTGTYSNQPQHF.

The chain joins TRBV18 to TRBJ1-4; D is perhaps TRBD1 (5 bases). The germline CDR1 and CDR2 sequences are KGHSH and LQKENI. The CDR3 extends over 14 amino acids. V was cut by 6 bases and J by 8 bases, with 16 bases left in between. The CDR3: CASSQGAGREKLFF. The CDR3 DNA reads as TGTGCCAGCTCCCAGGGTGCCGGGAGAGAAAAACTGTTTTTT.

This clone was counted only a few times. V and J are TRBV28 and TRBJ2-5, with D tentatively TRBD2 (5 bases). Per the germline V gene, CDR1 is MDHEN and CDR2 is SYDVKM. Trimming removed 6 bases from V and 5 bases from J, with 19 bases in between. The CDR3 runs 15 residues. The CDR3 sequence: CASSGLVGVSETQYF. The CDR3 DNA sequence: TGTGCCAGCAGCGGGTTGGTGGGAGTATCCGAGACCCAGTACTTC.

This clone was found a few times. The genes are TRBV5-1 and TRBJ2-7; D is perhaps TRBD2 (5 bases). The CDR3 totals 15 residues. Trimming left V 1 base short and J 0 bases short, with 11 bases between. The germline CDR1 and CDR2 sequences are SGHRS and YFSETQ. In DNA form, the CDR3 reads TGCGCCAGCAGCTTGCTCGGGGAGAGCTCCTACGAGCAGTACTTC. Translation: CASSLLGESSYEQYF.

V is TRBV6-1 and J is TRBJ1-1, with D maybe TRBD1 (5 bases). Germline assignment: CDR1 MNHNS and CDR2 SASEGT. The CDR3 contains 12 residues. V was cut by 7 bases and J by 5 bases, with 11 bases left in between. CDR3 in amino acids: CASNEGRTEAFF. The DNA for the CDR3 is TGTGCCAGCAACGAGGGGAGAACTGAAGCTTTCTTT.

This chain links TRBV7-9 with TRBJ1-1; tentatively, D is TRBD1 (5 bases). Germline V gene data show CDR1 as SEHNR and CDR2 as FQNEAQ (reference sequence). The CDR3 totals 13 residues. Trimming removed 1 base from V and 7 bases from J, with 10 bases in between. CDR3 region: CASSLGGEVEAFF. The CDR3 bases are TGTGCCAGCAGCTTAGGGGGCGAGGTTGAAGCTTTCTTT.

The CDR3 reads CASSAETGSEAFF. The CDR3 DNA is TGTGCCAGCAGCGCCGAGACAGGGTCTGAAGCTTTCTTT. The V gene is TRBV9, the J gene TRBJ1-1; TRBD1 matches at 7 bases. Trimming took 3 bases from V and 6 from J; bases not matched to a gene: 5. CDR3 length equals 13 residues. Per germline, CDR1 SGDLS and CDR2 YYNGEE.

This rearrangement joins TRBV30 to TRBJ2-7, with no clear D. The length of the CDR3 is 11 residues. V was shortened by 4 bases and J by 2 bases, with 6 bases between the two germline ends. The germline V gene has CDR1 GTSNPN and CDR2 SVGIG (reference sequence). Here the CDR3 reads CAWTRAYEQYF. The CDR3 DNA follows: TGTGCCTGGACCCGAGCCTACGAGCAGTACTTC. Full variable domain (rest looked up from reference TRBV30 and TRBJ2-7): SQTIHQWPATLVQPVGSPLSLECTVEGTSNPNLYWYRQAAGRGLQLLFYSVGIGQISSEVPQNLSASRPQDRQFILSSKKLLLSDSGFYLCAWTRAYEQYFGPGTRLTVT.

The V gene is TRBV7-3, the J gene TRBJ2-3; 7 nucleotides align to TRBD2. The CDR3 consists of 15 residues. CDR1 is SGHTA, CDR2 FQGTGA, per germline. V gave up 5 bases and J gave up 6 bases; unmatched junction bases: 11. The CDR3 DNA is TGTGCCAGCAGCCCCTCGGGCGGGACTATGGATACGCAGTATTTT. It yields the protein CASSPSGGTMDTQYF.

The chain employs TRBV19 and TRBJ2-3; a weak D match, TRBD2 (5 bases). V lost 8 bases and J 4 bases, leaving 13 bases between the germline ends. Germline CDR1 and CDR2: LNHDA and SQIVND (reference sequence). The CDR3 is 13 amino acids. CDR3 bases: TGTGCCAGTGCGGACTCCTACTCAGATACGCAGTATTTT. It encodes CASADSYSDTQYF.

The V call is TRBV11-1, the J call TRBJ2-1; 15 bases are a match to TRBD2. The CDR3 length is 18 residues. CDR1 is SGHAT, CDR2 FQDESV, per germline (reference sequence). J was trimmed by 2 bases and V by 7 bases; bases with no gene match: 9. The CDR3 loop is CASTGPRTSGRAYNEQFF. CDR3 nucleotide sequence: TGTGCCAGCACCGGACCTCGGACTAGCGGGAGGGCCTACAATGAGCAGTTCTTC.

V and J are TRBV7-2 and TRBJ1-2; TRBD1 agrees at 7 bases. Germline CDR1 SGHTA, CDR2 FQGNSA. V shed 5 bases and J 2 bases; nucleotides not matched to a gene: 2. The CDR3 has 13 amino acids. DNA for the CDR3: TGTGCCAGCAGCCGGGGACAGAACTATGGCTACACCTTC. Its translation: CASSRGQNYGYTF.

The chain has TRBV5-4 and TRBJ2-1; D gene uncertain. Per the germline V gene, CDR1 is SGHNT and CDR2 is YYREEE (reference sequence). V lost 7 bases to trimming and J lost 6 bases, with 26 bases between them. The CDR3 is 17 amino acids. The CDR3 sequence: CASASFSAATTGNEQFF. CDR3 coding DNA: TGTGCCAGCGCCTCGTTCTCGGCGGCTACTACTGGCAATGAGCAGTTCTTC.

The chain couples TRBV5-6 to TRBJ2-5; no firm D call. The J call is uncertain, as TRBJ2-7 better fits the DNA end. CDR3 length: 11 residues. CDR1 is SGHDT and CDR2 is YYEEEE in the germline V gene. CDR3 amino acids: CASSSAYEQYF. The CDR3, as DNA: TGTGCCAGCAGCTCCGCCTACGAGCAGTACTTC.

CDR3 DNA: TGTGCCAGCAGGCTAGCGGGGGATCGTTACGAGCAGTACTTC. This sequence encodes CASRLAGDRYEQYF. The rearrangement joins TRBV7-2 to TRBJ2-7; TRBD2 matches 10 bases. Germline V lookup: CDR1 SGHTA, CDR2 FQGNSA. The length of the CDR3 is 14 residues. Trimming cost V 6 bases and J 4 bases; bases outside gene matches: 6.

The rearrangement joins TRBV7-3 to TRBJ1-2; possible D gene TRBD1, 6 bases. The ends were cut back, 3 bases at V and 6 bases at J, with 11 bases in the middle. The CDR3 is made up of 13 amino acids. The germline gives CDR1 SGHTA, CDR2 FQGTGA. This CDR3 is CASSFTGWDGYTF. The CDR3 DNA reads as TGTGCCAGCAGCTTTACAGGGTGGGATGGCTACACCTTC.

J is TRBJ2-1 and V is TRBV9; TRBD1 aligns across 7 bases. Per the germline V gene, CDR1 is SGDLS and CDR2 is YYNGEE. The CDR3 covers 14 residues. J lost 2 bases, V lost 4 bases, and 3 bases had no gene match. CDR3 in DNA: TGTGCCAGCAGCCTCACAGGGGCCTACAATGAGCAGTTCTTC. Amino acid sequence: CASSLTGAYNEQFF.

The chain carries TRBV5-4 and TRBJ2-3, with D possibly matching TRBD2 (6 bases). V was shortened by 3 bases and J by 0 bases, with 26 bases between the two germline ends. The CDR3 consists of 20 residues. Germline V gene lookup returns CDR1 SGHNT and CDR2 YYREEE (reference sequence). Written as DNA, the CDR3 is TGTGCCAGCAGCTCCCCCCTCGCGGGGCGGGAATTCAATAGCACAGATACGCAGTATTTT. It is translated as CASSSPLAGREFNSTDTQYF.

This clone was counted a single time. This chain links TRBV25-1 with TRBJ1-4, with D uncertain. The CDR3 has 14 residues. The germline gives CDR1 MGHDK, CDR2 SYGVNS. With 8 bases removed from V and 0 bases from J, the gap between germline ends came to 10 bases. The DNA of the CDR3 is TGTGCCAGCGGGAGGGTAGCAACTAATGAAAAACTGTTTTTT. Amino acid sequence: CASGRVATNEKLFF.

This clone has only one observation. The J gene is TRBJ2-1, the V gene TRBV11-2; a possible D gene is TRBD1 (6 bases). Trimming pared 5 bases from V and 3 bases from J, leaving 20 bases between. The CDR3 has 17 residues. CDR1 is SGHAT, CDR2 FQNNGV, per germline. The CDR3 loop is CASSQNDRLAYYNEQFF. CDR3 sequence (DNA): TGTGCCAGCAGCCAAAACGACAGGCTGGCTTACTACAATGAGCAGTTCTTC.

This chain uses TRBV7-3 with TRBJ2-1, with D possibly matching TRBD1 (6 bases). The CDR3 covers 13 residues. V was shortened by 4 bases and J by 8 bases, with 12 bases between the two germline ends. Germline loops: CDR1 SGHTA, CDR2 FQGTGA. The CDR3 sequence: CASSYRALDEQFF. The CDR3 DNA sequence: TGTGCCAGCAGCTACAGGGCCCTCGATGAGCAGTTCTTC.